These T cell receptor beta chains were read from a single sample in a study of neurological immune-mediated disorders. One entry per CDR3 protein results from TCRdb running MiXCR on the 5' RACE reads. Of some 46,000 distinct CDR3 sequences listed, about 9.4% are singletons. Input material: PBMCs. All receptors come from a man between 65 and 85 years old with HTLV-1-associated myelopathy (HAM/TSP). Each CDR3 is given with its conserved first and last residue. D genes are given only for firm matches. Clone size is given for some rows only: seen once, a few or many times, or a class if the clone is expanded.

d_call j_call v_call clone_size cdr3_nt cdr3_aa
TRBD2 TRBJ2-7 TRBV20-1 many TGCAGTGCTCCCCTAGCGGGCCTCCCCAACGAGCAGTACTTC CSAPLAGLPNEQYF
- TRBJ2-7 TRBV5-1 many TGCGCCAGCAGCTTGTCCGGGAGCTCCTACGAGCAGTACTTC CASSLSGSSYEQYF
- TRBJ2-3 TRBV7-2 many TGTGCCAGCAGCTTATTTTCGGGACCCAGAATTAATACGCAGTATTTT CASSLFSGPRINTQYF
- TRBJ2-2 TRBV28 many TGTGCCAGCACTGGCAGGGTATACACCGGGGAGCTGTTTTTT CASTGRVYTGELFF
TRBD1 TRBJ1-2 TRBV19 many TGTGCCAGTAGTCCACTGACAGGGGTGGGCTATGGCTACACCTTC CASSPLTGVGYGYTF
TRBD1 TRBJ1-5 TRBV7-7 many TGTGCCAGCAGCTTCGACAGGGGATCGGATCAGCCCCAGCATTTT CASSFDRGSDQPQHF
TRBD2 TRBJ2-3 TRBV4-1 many TGCGCCAGCAGCCACACTAGACTAGCGGGAGGGGGCACAGATACGCAGTATTTT CASSHTRLAGGGTDTQYF
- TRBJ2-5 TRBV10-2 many TGCGCCAGCAGATCCGGGACTGTGGCTTTGGAGACCCAGTACTTC CASRSGTVALETQYF
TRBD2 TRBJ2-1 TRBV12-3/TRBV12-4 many TGTGCCAAGCCCCCCGGGACTAGCGGGTACAATGAGCAGTTCTTC CAKPPGTSGYNEQFF
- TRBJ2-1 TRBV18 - TGTGCCAGCTCACCAAGCCAACGGTACAATGAGCAGTTCTTC CASSPSQRYNEQFF
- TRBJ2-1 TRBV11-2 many TGTGCCAGCAGCTTCTACAATGAGCAGTTCTTC CASSFYNEQFF
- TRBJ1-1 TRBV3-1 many TGTGCCAGCAGGGATCGTGGGGGGGCTGAAGCTTTCTTT CASRDRGGAEAFF
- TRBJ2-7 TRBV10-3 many TGTGCCATCAGTGAGAACAGGGCCACCTACGAGCAGTACTTC CAISENRATYEQYF
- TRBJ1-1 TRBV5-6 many TGTGCCAGCAGCTTGTTGGAGGCGCGGAACACTGAAGCTTTCTTT CASSLLEARNTEAFF
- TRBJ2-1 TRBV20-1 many TGCAGTGCTAGACCCAGCGGGCCCTACAATGAGCAGTTCTTC CSARPSGPYNEQFF
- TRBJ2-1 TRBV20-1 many TGCAGTGTTCCGGGACTTCCGAGCTCCTACAATGAGCAGTTCTTC CSVPGLPSSYNEQFF
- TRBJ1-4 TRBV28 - TGTGCCAGTCTCGGAGGGAAGGTTCAAACTAATGAAAAACTGTTTTTT CASLGGKVQTNEKLFF
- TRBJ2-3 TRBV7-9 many TGTGCCAGCGGGCGGTACCGGCCAGATACGCAGTATTTT CASGRYRPDTQYF
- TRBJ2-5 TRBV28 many TGTGCCAGCAGTCCACCGGGCAACCAAGAGACCCAGTACTTC CASSPPGNQETQYF
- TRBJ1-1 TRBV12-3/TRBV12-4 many TGTGCCAGCAGTCGGTTACGGGGCGACACTGAAGCTTTCTTT CASSRLRGDTEAFF
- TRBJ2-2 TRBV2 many TGTGCCAGCAGTGGCAGGCAGAACACCGGGGAGCTGTTTTTT CASSGRQNTGELFF
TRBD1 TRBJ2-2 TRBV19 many TGTGCCAGTAGTATAGAGGGGACAGTCGCCGGGGAGCTGTTTTTT CASSIEGTVAGELFF
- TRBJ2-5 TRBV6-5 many TGTGCCAGCAGTTACGGAGCCGGGCGAGAGACCCAGTACTTC CASSYGAGRETQYF
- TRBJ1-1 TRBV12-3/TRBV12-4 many TGTGCCAGCAGTTTTTCAGGGAGAGAAGCTTTCTTT CASSFSGREAFF
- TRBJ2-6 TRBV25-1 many TGTGCCAGCGGGGGCTCTGGGGCCAACGTCCTGACTTTC CASGGSGANVLTF
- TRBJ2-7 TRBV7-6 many TGTGCCAGCTCCCCGGGTTCAACGAGGCCGTGGCAGTACTTC CASSPGSTRPWQYF
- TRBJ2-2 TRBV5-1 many TGCGCCAGCCGCCCGTGGAGAAACACCGGGGAGCTGTTTTTT CASRPWRNTGELFF
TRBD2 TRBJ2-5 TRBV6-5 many TGTGCCAGCAGTTTATATAGCGGGGGGGGGCAGGAGACCCAGTACTTC CASSLYSGGGQETQYF
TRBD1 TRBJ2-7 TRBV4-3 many TGCGCCAGCAGCCAAGAGAGAGGGGGCTATGGTTACGAGCAGTACTTC CASSQERGGYGYEQYF
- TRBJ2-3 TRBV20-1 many TGCAGTGCGCCGGCCGACTCCTCCAGTACGCAGTATTTT CSAPADSSSTQYF
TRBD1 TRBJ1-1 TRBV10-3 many TGTGCCATCAGTGAGCCGGCGGGACAGGGCGCTGAAGCTTTCTTT CAISEPAGQGAEAFF
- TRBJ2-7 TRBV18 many TGTGCCAGCTCACCAAGCAGGGAATACGAGCAGTACTTC CASSPSREYEQYF
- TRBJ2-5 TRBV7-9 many TGTGCCAGCGGAGGTGGGGAGACCCAGTACTTC CASGGGETQYF
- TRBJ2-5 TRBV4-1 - TGCGCCAGCAGCCAAGTAGGAAGGGGCACAGAGACCCAGTACTTC CASSQVGRGTETQYF
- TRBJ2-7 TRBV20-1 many TGCAGTGCTAGTGTGATGGAATCCTACGAGCAGTACTTC CSASVMESYEQYF
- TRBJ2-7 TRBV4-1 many TGCGCCAGCAGCCAAGCCGGGGGACAAAACTACGAGCAGTACTTC CASSQAGGQNYEQYF
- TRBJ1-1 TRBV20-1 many TGCAGTGCTAGAGTCCGGGTAGACACTGAAGCTTTCTTT CSARVRVDTEAFF
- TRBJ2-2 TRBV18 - TGTGCCAGCTCACCAGATCGGGGAGACGGGGAGCTGTTTTTT CASSPDRGDGELFF
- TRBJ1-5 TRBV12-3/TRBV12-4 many TGTGCCAGCAGCGAATTTCTAACAGGGAATCAGCCCCAGCATTTT CASSEFLTGNQPQHF
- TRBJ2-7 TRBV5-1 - TGCGCCAGCAGCACGGAGGGACGGGCCTCCTACGAACAGTACTTC CASSTEGRASYEQYF
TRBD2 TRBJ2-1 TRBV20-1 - TGCAGTGCTAGAGACCCTGAGGGCGGGAGGGGGTCCTACAATGAGCAGTTCTTC CSARDPEGGRGSYNEQFF
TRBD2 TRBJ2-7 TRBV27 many TGTGCCAGCAGTTTTCGCAGCGGGAGCGTCTACGAGCAGTACTTC CASSFRSGSVYEQYF
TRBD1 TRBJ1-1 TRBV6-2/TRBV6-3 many TGTGCCATCCGTATGGACCTGGACAGGCTGAACACTGAAGCTTTCTTT CAIRMDLDRLNTEAFF
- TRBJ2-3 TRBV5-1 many TGCGCCAGCACTGCGGGCACAAGCACAGATACGCAGTATTTT CASTAGTSTDTQYF
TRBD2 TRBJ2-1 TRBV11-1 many TGTGCCAGCAGCTTAGCAGCTAGCGGGAGTGTGGGTGAGCAGTTCTTC CASSLAASGSVGEQFF
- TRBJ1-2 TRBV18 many TGTGCCAGCTCTCTCCAGGGAAGCTATGGCTACACCTTC CASSLQGSYGYTF
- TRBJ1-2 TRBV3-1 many TGTGCCAGCAGCCAATCGGGGCAGGATGGCTACACCTTC CASSQSGQDGYTF
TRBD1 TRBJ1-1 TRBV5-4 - TGTGCCAACAGCCCCTGGACAGGCAATACTGAAGCTTTCTTT CANSPWTGNTEAFF
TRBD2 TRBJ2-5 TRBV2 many TGTGCCAGCAGTGAAGAACTAGCGGACGTCCAAGAGACCCAGTACTTC CASSEELADVQETQYF